These 5 T cell receptor beta chains were all obtained from the same sample, sequenced in a study of neoadjuvant nivolumab and ipilimumab in lung cancer. Profiled with immunoSEQ multiplex PCR; TCRdb holds only in-frame clones, not every one. The sample yields about 18,000 clones, over 70% seen once. Specimen: tumor tissue, collected after neoadjuvant nivolumab, alone or with ipilimumab, at or shortly before surgery. The origin of the receptors is an adult with non-small cell lung cancer.

This sequence joins TRBV7-2 and TRBJ2-1; 10 positions agree with TRBD2. The CDR3 extends over 14 amino acids. Germline-derived CDR1 and CDR2 are SGHTA and FQGNSA. V gave up 7 bases and J gave up 6 bases; unmatched junction bases: 6. In nucleotides, the CDR3 is TGTGCCAGCACCCTCCTAGCGGGGGTCAATGAGCAGTTCTTC. Protein product: CASTLLAGVNEQFF.

The sample holds a few counts of this clone. The gene calls are TRBV30 and TRBJ1-5; 7 bases are a match to TRBD1. The CDR3 runs to 13 residues. The V gene end was trimmed by 3 bases and the J gene end by 2 bases; junction bases not matched to a gene: 1. Germline V gene lookup returns CDR1 GTSNPN and CDR2 SVGIG (reference sequence). CDR3 residues: CAWRGQRNQPQHF. The CDR3 bases are TGTGCCTGGAGGGGACAGCGCAATCAGCCCCAGCATTTT.

The J gene is TRBJ2-3, the V gene TRBV5-1; 7 bases map to TRBD1. The CDR3 spans 16 residues. Germline CDR1 and CDR2: SGHRS and YFSETQ. V trimming: 3 bases; J trimming: 0 bases; junction bases outside the gene matches: 7. CDR3 DNA sequence: TGCGCCAGCAGCTCCGTACCGGGACAGAGCACAGATACGCAGTATTTT. Translating gives CASSSVPGQSTDTQYF.

The rearrangement joins TRBV11-2 to TRBJ2-4, with 14 positions matching TRBD2. The germline V gene encodes CDR1 SGHAT and CDR2 FQNNGV. The CDR3 contains 17 residues. V trimming: 5 bases; J trimming: 0 bases; junction bases outside the gene matches: 3. This CDR3 reads CASSGTSGGLAKNIQYF. The CDR3 region has the DNA TGTGCCAGCAGCGGGACTAGCGGGGGACTAGCCAAAAACATTCAGTACTTC.

V and J are TRBV11-2 and TRBJ2-1; D might be TRBD1 (5 bases). CDR1 and CDR2 from the germline V gene are SGHAT and FQNNGV. CDR3 size: 15 residues. Trimming took off 4 bases at V and 5 bases at J, with 15 bases between the two ends. The CDR3 DNA sequence: TGTGCCAGCAGCTCCCACCTTGTCAGGGACAATGAGCAGTTCTTC. Its protein is CASSSHLVRDNEQFF.